This T cell receptor beta chain originates from a study of cytomegalovirus exposure and HLA in healthy donors. V lost 1 base and J 4 bases, leaving 8 bases between the germline ends. The CDR3 has 13 amino acids. CDR1 is SGHNT and CDR2 is YYREEE in the germline V gene (reference sequence). TCRdb's copy holds only in-frame clones and misses some; the assay was immunoSEQ multiplex PCR. The sample includes over 200,000 clones, 90% seen only once; the top ten take roughly 0.4%. Note on this clone: Its antigen is as yet unknown.

Whole-study findings and limits: Reportedly, diagnosis of cytomegalovirus status by the classifier showed high specificity and sensitivity. Usually a TCR sequence was rare, but some public TCRs were found in many donors. In vitro confirmation showed three CMV-associated chains to be CMV antigen specific.

The clonotype comes from a woman aged 18-29 years in good health and CMV-seronegative. Sequencing was performed on PBMCs. The chain employs TRBV5-4 and TRBJ1-1; D may be TRBD1 (6 bases). DNA of the CDR3: TGTGCCAGCAGCTTGAGGGGGAGCACTGAAGCTTTCTTT. It yields the protein CASSLRGSTEAFF.